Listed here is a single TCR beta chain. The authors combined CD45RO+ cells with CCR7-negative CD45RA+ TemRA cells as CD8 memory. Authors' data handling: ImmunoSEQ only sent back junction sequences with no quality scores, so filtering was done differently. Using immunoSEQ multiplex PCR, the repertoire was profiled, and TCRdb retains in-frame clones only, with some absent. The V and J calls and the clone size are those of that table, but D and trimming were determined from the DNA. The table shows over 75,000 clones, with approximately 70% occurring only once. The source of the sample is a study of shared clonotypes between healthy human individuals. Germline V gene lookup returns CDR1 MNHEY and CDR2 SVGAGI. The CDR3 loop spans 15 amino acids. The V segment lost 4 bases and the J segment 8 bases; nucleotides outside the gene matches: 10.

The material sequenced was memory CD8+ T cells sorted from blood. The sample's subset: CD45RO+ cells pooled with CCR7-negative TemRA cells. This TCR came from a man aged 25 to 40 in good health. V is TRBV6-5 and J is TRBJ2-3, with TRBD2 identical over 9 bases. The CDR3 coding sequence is TGTGCCAGCAGTTTAGTTAGCGGGAGTATCGGTACGCAGTATTTT. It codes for CASSLVSGSIGTQYF.